What follows describes a single TCR beta chain. No antigen is known for it. Base qualities are not provided; no much larger clone lies one nucleotide away. What the treatment or condition label conveys for this sample: roughly 10-day PBMC culture with coronavirus spike peptide pools or control peptides (ViraFEST assay). The ViraFEST assay, used in the study, expanded antigen-specific T cells with peptide pools and then identified the expanded clonotypes through TCR sequencing. The positive SARS-CoV-2 PCR tests of the convalescent patients were dated from March to December 2020, before the Alpha, Beta and Delta variants emerged in the United States. Each well held 1.5 million to 2.5 million PBMCs cultured with approximately 10 ug/ml peptide pools in IMDM containing roughly 5% human AB serum and around 10 IU/ml IL-2. On days 3 and 7, half of the culture medium was replaced with fresh IL-2-containing medium. After about nine days of culture, CD4+ T cells were isolated by negative selection with the EasySep CD4+ T cell isolation kit. PBMCs were separated from whole blood using Ficoll-Paque Plus gradient centrifugation and then either used fresh or cryopreserved at -140C. Triplicate wells were generally used for each culture condition.

The data derive from a study of vaccination and CD4 T cells after COVID-19 (dated by TCRdb to between 2021 and 2024). Study-wide context: Convalescent patients had a positive SARS-CoV-2 result on nasal swab PCR, and of these patients, some ten had mild disease and one had severe disease. In the convalescent cohort there were six males and four females, among whom were two Hispanic individuals, seven Caucasians, two Asians and one multiracial person. Participants received two doses of either the Pfizer-BioNTech BNT162b2 vaccine (n=8) or the Moderna mRNA-1273 vaccine (n=2). Post-COVID blood samples from convalescent patients were collected a median of about 100 days after diagnosis, with a range of about 35 to 180 days. Post-vaccine blood samples were taken a median of 72 days after the second vaccine dose, with a range of 14 to 241 days. The cultures were stimulated with overlapping spike peptide pools from SARS-CoV-2 and from the common cold coronaviruses HCoV-NL63, HCoV-OC43 and HCoV-229E. Control cultures received a CEFX viral epitope pool as the positive control, an HIV-1 Nef peptide pool as the negative control, or no peptide. In 10 COVID-19 convalescent patients and 4 infection-naive healthy vaccine recipients, the spike-specific CD4+ TCR repertoire before mRNA vaccination was compared with the repertoire after mRNA vaccination. Paper-wide results and their limitations: The number of convalescent patients in the study was relatively small, and the study did not examine early timepoints following natural infection. Of the vaccine-specific clones in convalescent patients, 304 of 307, or nearly all, reacted only to SARS-CoV-2 spike and did not cross-react with common cold coronaviruses. In convalescent patients, a median about 86% of post-vaccine SARS-CoV-2-reactive clones were detected only after vaccination, and vaccine-specific priming was suggested by this finding. An increase in the median number of SARS-CoV-2-reactive clonotypes from 20 to 25 after infection to 35 to 40 after vaccination was observed, but the change was not found to be significant.

Receptors were amplified or captured by PCR. DNA from cultured CD4+ T cells underwent TCR sequencing with the Oncomine TCR Beta short-read assay at the Johns Hopkins FTIC core. Genomic DNA was extracted from the cultured CD4+ T cells with the QIAamp micro DNA kit. Oncomine TCR Beta libraries from cultured CD4+ T cells were pooled using unique dual indexes and sequenced on an Illumina iSeq 100. The original pipeline was this. Non-productive sequences were removed, and CDR3s that did not start with C, did not end with F or W, or were shorter than 7 amino acids were discarded. Antigen-specific clonotypes were identified using the MANAFEST web application through comparison of peptide-stimulated wells with reference and other culture wells. For a clone to be called positive, the clone needed an FDR below 0.05, an odds ratio above 5, and a productive frequency above 0.1% in at least two of three replicate wells. Clonotypes that were significantly expanded in both SARS-CoV-2 spike wells and at least one common cold coronavirus spike condition were defined as cross-reactive. CDR3 homology was assessed with Levenshtein distances (stringdist) and unrooted phylogenetic trees (ape) in R version 3.6.1. TCRdb reprocessed the public reads (quality trimming at Q25 with fastp, clone calling with MiXCR) and kept in-frame beta chains. When rows share a CDR3 protein, they turn into one entry using the most common DNA and genes. The V and J calls come from TCRdb's annotation, not from the publication. A total of around 18,000 distinct CDR3 sequences appear in this sample, 53% of them only once. The ten top clones hold approximately 7.2% of the sample.

At the junction V is shortened by 4 bases and J by 2 bases, with 8 bases in between. The germline V gene specifies KGHSH as CDR1 and LQKENI as CDR2. The CDR3 has 13 amino acids, counting the end cysteine and phenylalanine. Of all the DNA, just the CDR3 is kept, 39 bases in frame from base 1. The sequence was obtained from a human donor who had recovered from COVID-19. The sample in question was CD4+ T cells from blood, cultured in vitro, obtained before SARS-CoV-2 vaccination. The receptor chain draws on TRBV18 and TRBJ1-1; TRBD1 is possibly the D segment (5 matching bases). The CDR3 loop reads CASSQGLNTEAFF. The DNA reads TGTGCCAGCTCACAGGGGCTAAACACTGAAGCTTTCTTT.